Sequencing of this T cell receptor (beta chain) was carried out in a study of blood T cells in healthy people across ages. For the second PCR, which ran for about 6 to 11 cycles, a sample-barcoded 5' primer and a J-beta primer mix were used. TCRdb reprocessed the 5' RACE reads with MiXCR, giving one entry per CDR3 protein. The table includes approximately 800,000 distinct CDR3 sequences, around 24% detected once. This clonotype was counted between two and nine times. The antigen is unknown. Study results and limitations: Diversity of TCR beta per million T cells declined in a roughly linear way with age. In long-lived donors, naive CD4+ cell counts and diversity exceeded those of aged donors.

Germline V gives CDR1 DFQATT, CDR2 SNEGSKA (reference sequence). Trimming removed 1 base from V and 2 bases from J, with 9 bases in between. The CDR3 covers 13 residues. This sample also appeared in a second study, on T cells of mothers and their children.

Sequenced input: blood. The TCR sequence derives from a boy aged 10-17 years in good health. This chain links TRBV20-1 with TRBJ2-7, with no clear D. The CDR3 here is CSARGPVTYEQYF. The DNA for the CDR3 is TGCAGTGCTAGAGGGCCCGTAACCTACGAGCAGTACTTC.